This is a list of T cell receptor beta chains from one sample in a study of blood T cell repertoires in COVID-19. Sequenced by immunoSEQ multiplex PCR; TCRdb stores in-frame clones only, minus some. The profile shows under 200,000 clones, around 86% of them singletons. The specimen was peripheral blood. The receptors shown here come from a man aged 70 or older with acute or convalescent COVID-19. Each CDR3 is given with its conserved first and last residue. The order of the fields is V gene, clone size, D gene, J gene, CDR3 protein, CDR3 DNA. D genes are given only for firm matches. A clone size is listed for some rows: how often the clone was seen (once, few, many), or a class if it is expanded.

>TRBV5-1|NA|NA|TRBJ2-3
CASSPDTGTITDTQYF
TGCGCCAGCAGCCCAGACACAGGGACAATCACAGATACGCAGTATTTT
>TRBV6-6|NA|NA|TRBJ1-6
CASCRSGNNSPLHF
TGTGCCAGCTGTCGTAGCGGTAATAATTCACCCCTCCACTTT
>TRBV28|NA|NA|TRBJ2-4
CASSLRGLLAKNIQYF
TGTGCCAGCAGTTTGAGGGGACTCTTAGCCAAAAACATTCAGTACTTC
>TRBV4-2|NA|TRBD2|TRBJ2-1
CASSQDPLAGLGEQFF
TGTGCCAGCAGCCAAGATCCCCTAGCGGGACTGGGTGAGCAGTTCTTC
>TRBV3-1/TRBV3-2|NA|NA|TRBJ1-4
CASSQEPYYEKLFF
TGTGCCAGCAGCCAAGAACCCTACTATGAAAAACTGTTTTTT
>TRBV12-1|NA|NA|TRBJ2-7
CASPPDSIPYEQYF
TGTGCCAGCCCCCCGGACTCGATACCCTACGAGCAGTACTTC
>TRBV18|NA|TRBD2|TRBJ2-5
CASSSTSGEETQYF
TGTGCCAGCTCATCGACTAGCGGGGAAGAGACCCAGTACTTC
>TRBV28|NA|TRBD2|TRBJ2-1
CASTLAGGPENEQFF
TGTGCCAGTACGTTAGCGGGAGGGCCTGAGAATGAGCAGTTCTTC
>TRBV10-3|NA|TRBD1|TRBJ2-1
CAISTPGTGEHNEQFF
TGTGCCATCAGCACTCCCGGGACAGGAGAGCACAATGAGCAGTTCTTC
>TRBV29-1|once|NA|TRBJ1-1
CSARGGGEPYQTEAFF
TGCAGCGCCCGGGGTGGGGGGGAGCCCTATCAAACTGAAGCTTTCTTT
>TRBV7-3|NA|NA|TRBJ1-1
CASSSPAGEAFF
TGTGCCAGCAGCTCCCCGGCGGGGGAAGCTTTCTTT
>TRBV2|few|NA|TRBJ1-2
CASRSEGSIGYTF
TGTGCCAGCAGGAGCGAGGGATCGATTGGCTACACCTTC
>TRBV2|few|NA|TRBJ1-5
CASRYGGDQPQHF
TGTGCCAGCAGGTACGGGGGGGATCAGCCCCAGCATTTT
>TRBV5-1|few|TRBD1|TRBJ1-6
CASSQRGQGASGSYNSPLHF
TGCGCCAGCAGCCAGAGGGGACAGGGGGCCTCTGGATCCTATAATTCACCCCTCCACTTT
>TRBV28|NA|NA|TRBJ2-7
CASSLTAQAATEQYF
TGTGCCAGCAGTTTAACGGCGCAGGCCGCTACCGAGCAGTACTTC
>TRBV11-2|NA|NA|TRBJ2-5
CASSLVGGGPQETQYF
TGTGCCAGCAGCTTAGTAGGGGGGGGGCCTCAGGAGACCCAGTACTTC
>TRBV5-6|once|TRBD1|TRBJ2-5
CASVQLDRDQETQYF
TGTGCCAGCGTCCAATTGGACAGGGATCAAGAGACCCAGTACTTC
>TRBV5-4|NA|NA|TRBJ2-1
CASSSAPDRDNEQFF
TGTGCCAGCAGCTCTGCTCCCGACAGAGACAATGAGCAGTTCTTC
>TRBV5-4|NA|NA|TRBJ1-2
CASKWGDGYGYTF
TGTGCCAGCAAATGGGGGGATGGCTATGGCTACACCTTC
>TRBV18|NA|NA|TRBJ2-3
CASSPPTPYVQYF
TGTGCCAGCTCACCTCCGACTCCGTATGTGCAGTATTTT
>TRBV5-6|NA|NA|TRBJ1-4
CASSSLGGGDEKLFF
TGTGCCAGCAGCTCCCTAGGAGGAGGGGACGAAAAACTGTTTTTT
>TRBV28|NA|TRBD1|TRBJ1-4
CASRKGTANEKLFF
TGTGCCAGCAGAAAGGGGACAGCAAATGAAAAACTGTTTTTT